The clone carrying this TCR beta chain was detected a few times. One end of the junction does not line up with germline, which may come from a read error. These data come from a study of T-cell memory formation after mild COVID-19. Study details: Each donor largely had its own TCR clusters.

CDR3 size: 15 residues. MiXCR was run by TCRdb on the 5' RACE reads, yielding one entry per CDR3 protein. The table lists 400,000 to 500,000 distinct CDR3 sequences, about 24% of them singletons, with around 9% in the top ten. Sequenced sample: PBMCs or a T cell subset sorted from them (not recorded which). The receptor was isolated from an adult woman who had mild COVID-19 (a few samples of this study predate the infection). Cell type and time point are not known. The chain couples TRBV12-3 or TRBV12-4 to TRBJ2-5; D remains unclear. CDR3 sequence (DNA): TGTGCCAGCAGCTTAGGGCTCTCTCGTGGGGAGACCCAGTACTTC. Translating gives CASSLGLSRGETQYF.